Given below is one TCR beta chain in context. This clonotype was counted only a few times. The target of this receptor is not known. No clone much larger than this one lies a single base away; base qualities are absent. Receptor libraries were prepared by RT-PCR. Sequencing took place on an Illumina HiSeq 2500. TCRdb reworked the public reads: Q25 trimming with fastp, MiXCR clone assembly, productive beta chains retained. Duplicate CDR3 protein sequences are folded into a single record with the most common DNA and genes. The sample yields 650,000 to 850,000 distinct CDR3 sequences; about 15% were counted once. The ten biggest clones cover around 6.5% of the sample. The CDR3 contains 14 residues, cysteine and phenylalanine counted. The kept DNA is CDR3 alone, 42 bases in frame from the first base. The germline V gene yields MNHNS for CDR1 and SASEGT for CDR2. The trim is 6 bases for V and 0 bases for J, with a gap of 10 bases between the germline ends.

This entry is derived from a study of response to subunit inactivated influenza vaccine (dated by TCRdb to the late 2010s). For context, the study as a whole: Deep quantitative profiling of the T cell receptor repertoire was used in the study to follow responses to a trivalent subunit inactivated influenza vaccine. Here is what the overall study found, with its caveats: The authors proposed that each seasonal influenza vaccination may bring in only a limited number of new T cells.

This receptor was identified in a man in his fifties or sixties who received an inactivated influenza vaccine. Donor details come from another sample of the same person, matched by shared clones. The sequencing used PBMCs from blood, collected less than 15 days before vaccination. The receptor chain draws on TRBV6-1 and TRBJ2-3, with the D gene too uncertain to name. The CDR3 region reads CASSSIFSTDTQYF. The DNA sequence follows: TGTGCCAGCAGCTCGATTTTTAGCACAGATACGCAGTATTTT.